This TCR beta chain was found in a study of metastatic and nonmetastatic thyroid tumors. TCRdb ran MiXCR on the PCR reads. The repertoire has 15,000 or so clones, 15% to 18% of them found once; the top ten carry around a sixth. By share, this clone counts as medium-sized. All patients were untreated before thyroid surgery. Deletions cut 4 bases from V and 3 bases from J, with 12 bases between. Germline V CDR1 and CDR2: MNHNS, SASEGT. This CDR3 is built from 14 residues. Sample: blood. V is TRBV6-1 and J is TRBJ1-1; possible D gene TRBD1, 6 bases. The source of this sequence is a female donor with papillary thyroid cancer or a benign thyroid nodule (not recorded which). Some clones in this sample may be carry-over from other donors' samples. The CDR3 DNA reads as TGTGCCAGCAGTGTAGTCAGGGGATACACTGAAGCTTTCTTT. Translation gives CASSVVRGYTEAFF.